Below are 18 T cell receptor beta chains sequenced from a single sample in a study of T-cell reconstitution after alpha-beta-depleted transplantation in children. Unique molecular identifiers were incorporated during preparation of the TCRbeta library. TCRdb re-called the PCR reads through MiXCR, storing one row per CDR3 protein. The table records hundreds of thousands of distinct CDR3 sequences, under 15% of them present only once. Sample: PBMCs, taken before TCRalphabeta/CD19-depleted stem cell transplant. The receptors come from a girl aged 2 to 10 with congenital amegakaryocytic thrombocytopenia, due to receive a stem cell transplant.

This clonotype showed up just a few times. DNA of the CDR3: TGCAGTGCTAGAGATCCGCGTGGATTCGTTCAAGAGACCCAGTACTTC. Amino acid sequence: CSARDPRGFVQETQYF. V and J are TRBV20-1 and TRBJ2-5; unclear D gene. The V end lost 0 bases, the J end lost 2 bases, and 16 bases lay between the germline ends. The V gene's germline CDR1 is DFQATT and CDR2 SNEGSKA (reference sequence). The CDR3 contains 16 residues.

Ten or more counts support this clonotype. The chain employs TRBV20-1 and TRBJ2-7; tentatively, D is TRBD2 (6 bases). V was trimmed by 5 bases and J by 8 bases, leaving 16 bases between them. The germline V gene encodes CDR1 DFQATT and CDR2 SNEGSKA (reference sequence). The CDR3 length is 12 residues. The CDR3 loop reads CSAGTGTMKQYF. The CDR3 DNA reads as TGCAGTGCTGGGACTGGCACGATGAAGCAGTACTTC.

This clonotype was recorded at least ten times. V gene TRBV7-9 combines with J gene TRBJ2-2; D might be TRBD1 (5 bases). The CDR3 contains 16 residues. The germline V gene has CDR1 SEHNR and CDR2 FQNEAQ (reference sequence). Deletions cut 5 bases from V and 2 bases from J, with 15 bases between. CDR3 nucleotide sequence: TGTGCCAGCAGCAAGGCGTGGGGCCCTAACACCGGGGAGCTGTTTTTT. It specifies CASSKAWGPNTGELFF.

The rearrangement links TRBV7-9 to TRBJ2-1; 7 bases are shared with TRBD2. CDR1 and CDR2 from the germline V gene are SEHNR and FQNEAQ (reference sequence). This CDR3 spans 14 amino acids. V gave up 7 bases and J gave up 8 bases; unmatched junction bases: 11. CDR3: CASIWGEGFHEQFF. For the CDR3, the DNA is TGTGCCAGCATCTGGGGGGAGGGCTTCCATGAGCAGTTCTTC. The full variable domain, in which reference TRBV7-9 and TRBJ2-1 provide the parts outside the CDR3, is DTGVSQNPRHKITKRGQNVTFRCDPISEHNRLYWYRQTLGQGPEFLTYFQNEAQLEKSRLLSDRFSAERPKGSFSTLEIQRTEQGDSAMYLCASIWGEGFHEQFFGPGTRLTVL.

V gene TRBV2 combines with J gene TRBJ2-7, with D possibly being TRBD2 (5 bases). The CDR3 is made up of 12 amino acids. Trimming cost V 7 bases and J 3 bases, with 10 bases left between them. The germline CDR1 and CDR2 sequences are SNHLY and FYNNEI. The CDR3 reads CASNEGIYEQYF. The CDR3 region has the DNA TGTGCCAGCAACGAGGGAATCTACGAGCAGTACTTC.

This clonotype was seen only a few times. The chain uses TRBV7-7 and TRBJ2-1, with D tentatively TRBD2 (5 bases). Germline V lookup: CDR1 SSHAT, CDR2 FNYEAQ (reference sequence). This CDR3 is 17 amino acids long. V was trimmed by 1 base and J by 9 bases, leaving 22 bases between them. CDR3: CASSLDRVRRWKGEQFF. CDR3 bases: TGTGCCAGCAGCTTAGATCGGGTCAGGAGGTGGAAGGGTGAGCAGTTCTTC.

This clonotype has a handful of counts. CDR3 nucleotide sequence: TGTGCCAGCACCCCAGGAGGGAACTACGAGCAGTACTTC. Amino acid sequence: CASTPGGNYEQYF. The genes are TRBV25-1 and TRBJ2-7; TRBD2 might be the D (6 bases). V dropped 7 bases and J dropped 3 bases, with 13 bases sitting between them. Germline V CDR1 and CDR2: MGHDK, SYGVNS. CDR3 size: 13 residues.

The chain carries TRBV7-8 and TRBJ1-5; D perhaps matches TRBD1 (5 bases). The germline CDR1 and CDR2 sequences are SGHVS and FQNEAQ. Trimming left V 5 bases short and J 9 bases short, with 20 bases between. The CDR3 spans 15 residues. The CDR3 DNA sequence: TGTGCCAGCAGCCCTCGCGGACACCTAGGACGGCCCCAGCATTTT. Its protein product is CASSPRGHLGRPQHF.

This clonotype was seen more than once but under ten times. The V call is TRBV7-2, the J call TRBJ1-2, with a possible D match to TRBD1 (5 bases). V lost 2 bases and J 7 bases, leaving 11 bases between the germline ends. The CDR3 contains 13 residues. The germline V gene has CDR1 SGHTA and CDR2 FQGNSA. The CDR3 bases are TGTGCCAGCAGCTTACAGGGCTGGGGTGGCTACACCTTC. This encodes CASSLQGWGGYTF. Variable domain in full (rest from reference TRBV7-2 and TRBJ1-2): GAGVSQSPSNKVTEKGKDVELRCDPISGHTALYWYRQSLGQGLEFLIYFQGNSAPDKSGLPSDRFSAERTGGSVSTLTIQRTQQEDSAVYLCASSLQGWGGYTFGSGTRLTVV.

In its sample, this clonotype was seen many times. The CDR3 sequence: CASSFEGLGGYTF. The CDR3 DNA follows: TGTGCCAGCAGTTTTGAGGGTCTTGGTGGCTACACCTTC. This chain joins TRBV12-3 or TRBV12-4 and TRBJ1-2; D is uncertain. Trimming left V 3 bases short and J 7 bases short, with 12 bases between. The length of the CDR3 is 13 residues.

This clonotype is a singleton in its sample. The CDR3 nucleotides are TGCGCCAGCAGCATCCTAGGGCAAGTGGACAATGAGCAGTTCTTC. Encoded protein: CASSILGQVDNEQFF. The chain recombines TRBV5-1 with TRBJ2-1; D gene ambiguous. V lost 4 bases to trimming and J lost 5 bases, with 16 bases between them. The CDR3 has 15 amino acids. Germline lookup yields CDR1 SGHRS and CDR2 YFSETQ. Combining the CDR3 with reference TRBV5-1 and TRBJ2-1 gives the whole variable domain KAGVTQTPRYLIKTRGQQVTLSCSPISGHRSVSWYQQTPGQGLQFLFEYFSETQRNKGNFPGRFSGRQFSNSRSEMNVSTLELGDSALYLCASSILGQVDNEQFFGPGTRLTVL.

The chain links TRBV28 to TRBJ2-7; 7 bases are a match to TRBD1. Trimming cost V 7 bases and J 5 bases; bases outside gene matches: 5. The CDR3 has 12 amino acids. Per the germline V gene, CDR1 is MDHEN and CDR2 is SYDVKM. The CDR3 spells CASNIDRDEQYF. CDR3 sequence (DNA): TGTGCCAGCAATATAGACAGGGACGAGCAGTACTTC.

The rearrangement links TRBV4-2 to TRBJ2-2, with TRBD2 identical over 13 bases. The CDR3 length is 19 residues. The germline V gene has CDR1 LGHNA and CDR2 YNFKEQ. Losses at the gene ends were 0 bases for V and 7 bases for J; bases not matched to a gene: 11. Written as DNA, the CDR3 is TGTGCCAGCAGCCAAGATTTGTCGACTAGCGGGAGGAGGGGCGGGGAGCTGTTTTTT. It specifies CASSQDLSTSGRRGGELFF.

This clonotype was counted at least ten times. The CDR3 region has the DNA TGCAGTGCTAGTGCGCGGGATGGCTACACCTTC. Translation: CSASARDGYTF. The rearrangement joins TRBV20-1 to TRBJ1-2; D not certain. V was cut by 3 bases and J by 6 bases, with 8 bases left in between. Germline lookup yields CDR1 DFQATT and CDR2 SNEGSKA (reference sequence). The CDR3 is 11 amino acids.

This clonotype has just a few counts. V is TRBV7-2 and J is TRBJ2-7; TRBD2 aligns across 9 bases. Losses at the gene ends were 1 base for V and 3 bases for J; bases not matched to a gene: 4. The CDR3 sequence is 15 residues long. Germline CDR1 reads SGHTA; CDR2 reads FQGNSA. DNA of the CDR3: TGTGCCAGCAGCTTAGTTAATAGCGGGAGCTACGAGCAGTACTTC. It translates to CASSLVNSGSYEQYF.

The chain is built from TRBV29-1 and TRBJ2-7; TRBD1 agrees at 9 bases. The CDR3 consists of 13 residues. The germline V gene has CDR1 SQVTM and CDR2 ANQGSEA. V lost 5 bases and J lost 3; bases outside the gene matches: 5. The CDR3 bases are TGCAGCGTTTTTGGGACAGGGATCTACGAGCAGTACTTC. It yields the protein CSVFGTGIYEQYF.

This clonotype was counted at least ten times. The V call is TRBV9, the J call TRBJ1-3; maybe TRBD1 (6 bases). V lost 3 bases to trimming and J lost 0 bases, with 10 bases between them. Germline CDR1 SGDLS, CDR2 YYNGEE. The CDR3 has 15 residues. The CDR3 is CASSALTGSGNTIYF. CDR3 DNA sequence: TGTGCCAGCAGCGCCTTGACAGGCTCTGGAAACACCATATATTTT.

This rearrangement joins TRBV14 to TRBJ2-7; possible D gene TRBD1, 6 bases. This CDR3 contains 13 residues. Germline V CDR1 and CDR2: SGHDN, FVKESK. The ends were cut back, 2 bases at V and 6 bases at J, with 11 bases in the middle. The CDR3 DNA follows: TGTGCCAGCAGCCAACTAGGACAGATCGAGCAGTACTTC. The encoded protein is CASSQLGQIEQYF.